One and the same sample provided the 23 T cell receptor beta chains below, sequenced in a study of coeliac disease. Clones were sequenced by immunoSEQ multiplex PCR, and TCRdb holds only the in-frame ones, with some missing. The sample holds over 3,500 clones, more than 50% seen once. The specimen sequenced was intraepithelial lymphocytes from the gut. All receptors derive from a human donor with active celiac disease.

Only a few counts were recorded for this clone. The chain has TRBV27 and TRBJ2-7; 10 bases fit TRBD2. Germline V gene sequence: CDR1 MNHEY, CDR2 SMNVEV (reference sequence). There are 13 residues in the CDR3. The V gene end was trimmed by 6 bases and the J gene end by 6 bases; junction bases not matched to a gene: 5. In nucleotides, the CDR3 is TGTGCCAGCAGACTAGCGGGAAACTTCGAGCAGTACTTC. Its translation is CASRLAGNFEQYF.

The chain has TRBV7-6 and TRBJ2-1; 8 bases are a match to TRBD2. Germline V lookup: CDR1 SGHVS, CDR2 FNYEAQ. The CDR3 is made up of 18 amino acids. V lost 3 bases, J lost 2 bases, and 12 bases stayed unmatched. CDR3 protein: CASSLAWGSGVPYNEQFF. The DNA of the CDR3 is TGTGCCAGCAGCTTGGCCTGGGGTAGCGGGGTTCCCTACAATGAGCAGTTCTTC.

The chain recombines TRBV14 with TRBJ2-1; the match to TRBD2 covers 8 bases. Germline-derived CDR1 and CDR2 are SGHDN and FVKESK. The trim removed 1 base at V and 8 bases at J, leaving 7 bases unmatched. The CDR3 covers 15 residues. The CDR3 DNA sequence: TGTGCCAGCAGCCAAGTGTTAGCGGGATGGGATGAGCAGTTCTTC. Protein sequence: CASSQVLAGWDEQFF.

This clone appeared a single time. Other DNA sequences in the sample encode the same CDR3. CDR3 region: CASSSSGSLNTGELFF. Here the CDR3 DNA reads TGTGCCAGCAGCTCAAGCGGGAGCCTAAACACCGGGGAGCTGTTTTTT. V usage is TRBV11-3 and J usage is TRBJ2-2, with TRBD2 matching over 8 bases. The germline CDR1 and CDR2 sequences are SGHNT and YENEEA. The length of the CDR3 is 16 residues. After removal of 4 bases from V and 2 bases from J, the junction contained 6 bases not matched to a gene.

The V gene is TRBV27, the J gene TRBJ2-7; 13 bases align to TRBD2. This CDR3 region has 15 residues. Germline CDR1 is MNHEY and CDR2 is SMNVEV (reference sequence). The V and J ends lost 5 bases and 3 bases, in that order; junction bases with no gene match: 4. CDR3 in amino acids: CASSAGLAGVYEQYF. As DNA, the CDR3 is TGTGCCAGCAGTGCTGGACTAGCGGGAGTCTACGAGCAGTACTTC.

The chain has TRBV7-6 and TRBJ2-2; 8 nucleotides line up with TRBD2. Germline V CDR1 and CDR2: SGHVS, FNYEAQ. The CDR3 totals 18 residues. Trimming took 2 bases from V and 6 from J; bases not matched to a gene: 14. The CDR3 sequence is CASSLRSGSAMIAGELFF. CDR3 DNA sequence: TGTGCCAGCAGCTTACGGAGCGGGAGCGCGATGATCGCCGGGGAGCTGTTTTTT. The full variable domain, its missing parts supplied by reference TRBV7-6 and TRBJ2-2, is GAGVSQSPRYKVTKRGQDVALRCDPISGHVSLYWYRQALGQGPEFLTYFNYEAQQDKSGLPNDRFSAERPEGSISTLTIQRTEQRDSAMYRCASSLRSGSAMIAGELFFGEGSRLTVL.

The chain combines TRBV28 with TRBJ2-5; 10 bases are shared with TRBD1. The J segment lost 1 base and the V segment lost 4 bases, leaving 9 bases of the junction unmatched. There are 17 residues in the CDR3. Germline CDR1 is MDHEN and CDR2 is SYDVKM. As DNA, the CDR3 is TGTGCCAGCAGTTCCGGGACAGGGGCGAGGCTCCAAGAGACCCAGTACTTC. It codes for CASSSGTGARLQETQYF.

The V gene is TRBV27, the J gene TRBJ2-2; D is possibly TRBD2 (5 bases). Germline CDR1 and CDR2: MNHEY and SMNVEV (reference sequence). This CDR3 region has 15 residues. V dropped 5 bases and J dropped 4 bases, with 14 bases sitting between them. The CDR3: CASSPARGPTGELFF. The CDR3 DNA sequence: TGTGCCAGCAGTCCTGCGCGCGGGCCCACCGGGGAGCTGTTTTTT.

This clone is labeled as medium-sized (0.01 to 0.1%). The chain links TRBV7-9 to TRBJ1-1; the D is unclear. The V end was cut by 5 bases, the J end by 8 bases, with 15 bases between. There are 13 residues in the CDR3. Germline V gives CDR1 SEHNR, CDR2 FQNEAQ (reference sequence). CDR3 nucleotides: TGTGCCAGCAGCCCCGAGACCCCTAGGGAAGCTTTCTTT. This codes for CASSPETPREAFF. Variable domain in full (rest from reference TRBV7-9 and TRBJ1-1): DTGVSQNPRHKITKRGQNVTFRCDPISEHNRLYWYRQTLGQGPEFLTYFQNEAQLEKSRLLSDRFSAERPKGSFSTLEIQRTEQGDSAMYLCASSPETPREAFFGQGTRLTVV.

The V call is TRBV5-1, the J call TRBJ2-1, with D hard to call. This CDR3 region has 17 residues. In germline, CDR1 is SGHRS, CDR2 YFSETQ. The ends were cut back, 0 bases at V and 7 bases at J, with 20 bases in the middle. The CDR3 is CASSLAVPRAALNEQFF. The CDR3 DNA is TGCGCCAGCAGCTTGGCCGTCCCTCGCGCGGCATTGAATGAGCAGTTCTTC.

This sequence joins TRBV27 and TRBJ1-1; 8 nucleotides align to TRBD1. Per germline, CDR1 MNHEY and CDR2 SMNVEV (reference sequence). This CDR3 is 14 amino acids long. With 5 bases clipped from V and 6 bases from J, the junction kept 8 bases outside the gene matches. This CDR3 is CASSRPYRGAEAFF. The CDR3 DNA follows: TGTGCCAGCAGTAGACCCTACAGGGGGGCTGAAGCTTTCTTT.

The J gene is TRBJ2-5, the V gene TRBV5-6, with 7 bases identical to TRBD1. The trim removed 2 bases at V and 7 bases at J, leaving 5 bases unmatched. The CDR3 runs to 13 residues. The germline CDR1 and CDR2 sequences are SGHDT and YYEEEE. The DNA of the CDR3 is TGTGCCAGCAGCTTCACAGGGGCCCGGACCCAGTACTTC. As protein: CASSFTGARTQYF. Based on the CDR3 plus reference TRBV5-6 and TRBJ2-5, the full variable domain is DAGVTQSPTHLIKTRGQQVTLRCSPKSGHDTVSWYQQALGQGPQFIFQYYEEEERQRGNFPDRFSGHQFPNYSSELNVNALLLGDSALYLCASSFTGARTQYFGPGTRLLVL.

The rearrangement uses TRBV9 and TRBJ1-4, with 7 bases aligning to TRBD1. The trim removed 4 bases at V and 8 bases at J, leaving 8 bases unmatched. In germline, CDR1 is SGDLS, CDR2 YYNGEE. CDR3 size: 14 residues. This CDR3 reads CASSRQGWEEKLFF. DNA of the CDR3: TGTGCCAGCAGCAGACAGGGATGGGAGGAAAAACTGTTTTTT. Based on the CDR3 plus reference TRBV9 and TRBJ1-4, the full variable domain is DSGVTQTPKHLITATGQRVTLRCSPRSGDLSVYWYQQSLDQGLQFLIQYYNGEERAKGNILERFSAQQFPDLHSELNLSSLELGDSALYFCASSRQGWEEKLFFGSGTQLSVL.

The table lists this clone with a few counts. V and J are TRBV11-3 and TRBJ1-1, with 8 positions matching TRBD1. The CDR3 contains 13 residues. Germline values: CDR1 SGHNT, CDR2 YENEEA. J lost 7 bases, V lost 3 bases, and 4 bases had no gene match. CDR3 in amino acids: CASSFGTGGEAFF. CDR3 DNA: TGTGCCAGCAGCTTCGGTACAGGGGGTGAAGCTTTCTTT.

This chain joins TRBV7-3 and TRBJ2-5; D possibly corresponds to TRBD1 (5 bases). V was cut by 1 base and J by 3 bases, with 6 bases left in between. The CDR3 runs 13 residues. Germline values: CDR1 SGHTA, CDR2 FQGTGA. The CDR3 is CASSLKDKETQYF. The CDR3 DNA reads TGTGCCAGCAGCTTAAAGGACAAAGAGACCCAGTACTTC.

By sample fraction, this clone is medium-sized. This sequence joins TRBV30 and TRBJ2-3, with TRBD2 as a possible D gene (6 bases). Germline V gives CDR1 GTSNPN, CDR2 SVGIG (reference sequence). The CDR3 has 14 amino acids. The germline V and J ends were trimmed by 1 base and 6 bases, with 14 bases remaining between them. The CDR3, as DNA: TGTGCCTGGAGTGGGGTTCGGGAGAAGGATACGCAGTATTTT. Encoded protein: CAWSGVREKDTQYF.

CDR3 DNA: TGTGCCAGCTCAACACTACCGGTCACAGATAATTCACCCCTCCACTTT. It specifies CASSTLPVTDNSPLHF. This chain joins TRBV18 and TRBJ1-6; D gene unclear. V was cut by 5 bases and J by 5 bases, with 16 bases left in between. The germline V gene has CDR1 KGHSH and CDR2 LQKENI. The CDR3 contains 16 residues.

The rearrangement uses TRBV5-4 and TRBJ2-2, with unresolved D. The V end was cut by 2 bases, the J end by 1 base, with 6 bases between. The germline CDR1 and CDR2 sequences are SGHNT and YYREEE (reference sequence). The CDR3 is made up of 14 amino acids. The DNA of the CDR3 is TGTGCCAGCAGCTTCGGAGAGAACACCGGGGAGCTGTTTTTT. It encodes CASSFGENTGELFF. Supplemented by reference TRBV5-4 and TRBJ2-2, the full variable domain reads ETGVTQSPTHLIKTRGQQVTLRCSSQSGHNTVSWYQQALGQGPQFIFQYYREEENGRGNFPPRFSGLQFPNYSSELNVNALELDDSALYLCASSFGENTGELFFGEGSRLTVL.

The CDR3 region is CARSLGTGGKKTQYF. Written as DNA, the CDR3 is TGTGCCAGAAGCTTGGGGACAGGGGGCAAAAAGACCCAGTACTTC. The J gene is TRBJ2-5, the V gene TRBV5-3, with 11 bases matching TRBD1. TRBV5-3 is flagged as an ORF with uncertain function. This CDR3 is 15 amino acids long. V lost 0 bases and J lost 6; bases outside the gene matches: 4.

Sample share makes this clone medium-sized. The chain has TRBV7-2 and TRBJ2-7, with D possibly being TRBD1 (6 bases). Germline assignment: CDR1 SGHTA and CDR2 FQGNSA. Trimming pared 2 bases from V and 2 bases from J, leaving 13 bases between. This CDR3 has 15 residues. This CDR3 is CASSLFGRGAYEQYF. In DNA form, the CDR3 reads TGTGCCAGCAGCTTATTCGGCAGGGGTGCCTACGAGCAGTACTTC.

V and J are TRBV6-5 and TRBJ1-1; TRBD1 is a possible D gene (6 bases). V dropped 0 bases and J dropped 8 bases, with 13 bases sitting between them. The CDR3 sequence is 14 residues long. CDR1 is MNHEY and CDR2 is SVGAGI in the germline V gene. The CDR3, as DNA: TGTGCCAGCAGTTACTCAGGGGGTCGAGTGGAAGCTTTCTTT. As protein: CASSYSGGRVEAFF.

The genes are TRBV29-1 and TRBJ2-1, with a possible D match to TRBD2 (5 bases). CDR3 size: 14 residues. Germline V gene data show CDR1 as SQVTM and CDR2 as ANQGSEA. Between the trimmed V and J ends, which lost 7 bases and 2 bases, there was a span of 15 bases. CDR3 amino acids: CSAGNGNTYNEQFF. The CDR3 DNA follows: TGCAGCGCGGGGAACGGTAATACCTACAATGAGCAGTTCTTC.

The rearrangement joins TRBV28 to TRBJ2-1; 13 nucleotides align to TRBD2. The V gene's germline CDR1 is MDHEN and CDR2 SYDVKM. CDR3 length: 16 residues. Losses at the gene ends were 6 bases for V and 10 bases for J; bases not matched to a gene: 12. CDR3 region: CASSLVTSGRAGEQFF. Here the CDR3 DNA reads TGTGCCAGCAGCCTCGTTACTAGCGGGAGGGCTGGCGAGCAGTTCTTC.